Following are 15 T cell receptor beta chains from one sample sequenced in a study of beta chain features in type 1 diabetes. Whole-study findings and limits: Patients with Type 1 diabetes showed moderately but significantly shorter TCRB CDR3s in all four CD4+ subsets.

The whole isolated RNA underwent reverse transcription, so sequencing captured expressed TCRB transcripts. Produced via immunoSEQ multiplex PCR; TCRdb's table is partial and in-frame only. The sample records 200,000 to 300,000 clones, about a tenth being singletons. These TCRs' antigens remain unknown. What was sequenced was naive CD4+ T cells from blood. Every receptor here comes from a man younger than 40 with type 1 diabetes.

This clone turned up a few times. The CDR3 sequence is CASSTYRGSPLHF. CDR3 DNA sequence: TGTGCCAGCAGTACCTACAGGGGCTCACCCCTCCACTTT. The chain recombines TRBV6-6 with TRBJ1-6, with 7 positions matching TRBD1. Unmatched junction bases numbered 5, after V lost 5 bases and J lost 10 bases. CDR3 length equals 13 residues. CDR1 is MNHNY, CDR2 SVGAGI, per germline (reference sequence).

This clone has a handful of counts. The chain combines TRBV6-1 with TRBJ2-1; D possibly corresponds to TRBD1 (5 bases). The V end was cut by 6 bases, the J end by 2 bases, with 14 bases between. The CDR3 sequence is 15 residues long. Germline CDR1 reads MNHNS; CDR2 reads SASEGT. CDR3 residues: CASRYKGKTYNEQFF. In DNA form, the CDR3 reads TGTGCCAGCAGGTATAAGGGGAAAACCTACAATGAGCAGTTCTTC.

This chain joins TRBV4-1 and TRBJ1-6, with D possibly matching TRBD1 (6 bases). Germline assignment: CDR1 MGHRA and CDR2 YSYEKL. The CDR3 totals 14 residues. V was clipped by 3 bases and J by 9 bases, with 12 bases between them. This CDR3 reads CASSHPLGGSPLHF. The CDR3 bases are TGCGCCAGCAGCCATCCCCTAGGGGGTTCACCCCTCCACTTT.

The rearrangement joins TRBV28 to TRBJ2-7, with 8 bases matching TRBD2. Germline lookup yields CDR1 MDHEN and CDR2 SYDVKM. The CDR3 is made up of 15 amino acids. With V trimmed by 3 bases and J by 4 bases, 8 bases remained unmatched. CDR3 sequence: CASSFSGRGDYEQYF. In DNA, the CDR3 is TGTGCCAGCAGTTTTAGCGGGCGGGGGGATTACGAGCAGTACTTC. The entire variable domain, with the rest obtained from reference TRBV28 and TRBJ2-7, is as follows: DVKVTQSSRYLVKRTGEKVFLECVQDMDHENMFWYRQDPGLGLRLIYFSYDVKMKEKGDIPEGYSVSREKKERFSLILESASTNQTSMYLCASSFSGRGDYEQYFGPGTRLTVT.

This clone came up a few times. V gene TRBV6-5 combines with J gene TRBJ1-4, with a weak D call TRBD1 (5 bases). This CDR3 has 13 residues. Germline CDR1 MNHEY, CDR2 SVGAGI. Between the trimmed V and J ends, which lost 10 bases and 6 bases, there was a span of 15 bases. The CDR3 here is CATAGGRDEKLFF. CDR3 in DNA: TGTGCCACGGCCGGGGGACGGGATGAAAAACTGTTTTTT.

In its sample, this clone was seen a few times. The identical CDR3 is also encoded by other nucleotide sequences in the sample. The chain is built from TRBV5-1 and TRBJ2-5; D call uncertain. Trimming stripped 0 bases from V and 0 bases from J, with 6 bases between. The CDR3 contains 14 residues. Looked up from germline, CDR1 is SGHRS and CDR2 is YFSETQ. As DNA, the CDR3 is TGCGCCAGCAGCTTGGGAGCCTACCAAGAGACCCAGTACTTC. Its protein is CASSLGAYQETQYF. Looking up the rest from reference TRBV5-1 and TRBJ2-5 gives the full variable domain: KAGVTQTPRYLIKTRGQQVTLSCSPISGHRSVSWYQQTPGQGLQFLFEYFSETQRNKGNFPGRFSGRQFSNSRSEMNVSTLELGDSALYLCASSLGAYQETQYFGPGTRLLVL.

V usage is TRBV9 and J usage is TRBJ1-2; D gene ambiguous. CDR1 and CDR2 (germline): SGDLS, YYNGEE. The CDR3 is 15 amino acids. V was clipped by 0 bases and J by 7 bases, with 16 bases between them. The CDR3 sequence: CASSVVGGQEGGYTF. Here the CDR3 DNA reads TGTGCCAGCAGCGTAGTGGGAGGTCAGGAAGGTGGCTACACCTTC.

This clone occurred a few times. The rearrangement links TRBV5-4 to TRBJ2-4, with a weak D call TRBD2 (6 bases). The CDR3 is 15 amino acids. Trimming removed 5 bases at V and 3 bases at J, with 15 bases between. Germline V CDR1 and CDR2: SGHNT, YYREEE (reference sequence). CDR3 coding DNA: TGTGCCAGCAGTGACTGGCGGGGTGACAAAAACATTCAGTACTTC. As protein: CASSDWRGDKNIQYF.

The chain employs TRBV6-6 and TRBJ2-2; 7 nucleotides align to TRBD1. Germline V gene data show CDR1 as MNHNY and CDR2 as SVGAGI (reference sequence). The length of the CDR3 is 13 residues. The CDR3 region is CGSGTASTGELFF. In DNA form, the CDR3 reads TGTGGAAGTGGGACAGCGAGCACCGGGGAGCTGTTTTTT.

Of note for this clone: Other DNA sequences in the same sample also yield this CDR3. The chain recombines TRBV5-1 with TRBJ2-5; TRBD1 might be the D (5 bases). The CDR3 spans 13 residues. The germline V gene has CDR1 SGHRS and CDR2 YFSETQ. The ends were cut back, 0 bases at V and 5 bases at J, with 8 bases in the middle. The CDR3 is CASSLGQGETQYF. CDR3 nucleotides: TGCGCCAGCAGCTTGGGCCAGGGTGAGACCCAGTACTTC.

This clone was observed a few times. The rearrangement uses TRBV29-1 and TRBJ2-7; 10 bases match TRBD2. The germline V gene encodes CDR1 SQVTM and CDR2 ANQGSEA. The CDR3 consists of 14 residues. V lost 4 bases, J lost 5 bases, and 8 bases stayed unmatched. CDR3 sequence (DNA): TGCAGCGTTGGAGGAGCGGGGGGGCCCCACGAGCAGTACTTC. Translated, it gives CSVGGAGGPHEQYF.

The chain is built from TRBV7-2 and TRBJ2-3, with 7 bases lining up with TRBD1. V was clipped by 5 bases and J by 5 bases; unmatched bases: 10. CDR1 SGHTA and CDR2 FQGNSA come from the germline V gene. The CDR3 extends over 15 amino acids. This CDR3 reads CASSVGQLTLDTQYF. CDR3 bases: TGTGCCAGCAGCGTGGGACAGCTCACCCTAGATACGCAGTATTTT.

DNA of the CDR3: TGTGCCAGCAGAATGGGAGGGACAGATACGCAGTATTTT. Encoded protein: CASRMGGTDTQYF. The J gene is TRBJ2-3, the V gene TRBV7-9; 7 bases fit TRBD2. The CDR3 consists of 13 residues. Germline trimming cut 6 bases from V and 3 bases from J; bases unmatched to any gene: 3. CDR1 is SEHNR, CDR2 FQNEAQ, per germline (reference sequence). Full variable domain (rest looked up from reference TRBV7-9 and TRBJ2-3): DTGVSQNPRHKITKRGQNVTFRCDPISEHNRLYWYRQTLGQGPEFLTYFQNEAQLEKSRLLSDRFSAERPKGSFSTLEIQRTEQGDSAMYLCASRMGGTDTQYFGPGTRLTVL.

CDR3 residues: CASSPRGARDGYTF. As DNA, the CDR3 is TGTGCCAGCAGCCCCAGGGGAGCCAGGGATGGCTACACCTTC. This chain connects TRBV4-2 to TRBJ1-2, with D tentatively TRBD1 (6 bases). Germline values: CDR1 LGHNA, CDR2 YNFKEQ. With 4 bases removed from V and 6 bases from J, the gap between germline ends came to 15 bases. The CDR3 sequence is 14 residues long.

This clone was recorded a few times. The chain employs TRBV29-1 and TRBJ2-3; the match to TRBD2 covers 8 bases. The CDR3 length is 15 residues. Germline loops: CDR1 SQVTM, CDR2 ANQGSEA. V lost 6 bases and J lost 3; bases outside the gene matches: 11. CDR3 coding DNA: TGCAGCGTCCCCCTACGGGGGGGGACAACAGATACGCAGTATTTT. Amino acid sequence: CSVPLRGGTTDTQYF.